This T cell receptor beta chain is drawn from a study of cytomegalovirus exposure and HLA in healthy donors (dated by TCRdb to the late 2010s). For the wider study: An earlier analysis of roughly 500 of the donors reported 276 Gb of sequence data and 95 million to 120 million unique TCR beta sequences obtained from approximately 180 million T cells. An early release that covered about 600 HLA-typed donors contained around 300 gigabases of sequencing data and about 93 million unique TCR sequences. Among the roughly 390 genotyped donors, roughly 80% belonged to the genetic ancestry cluster associated with self-reported Caucasian donors. The study was designed to test whether signatures of past pathogen exposure could be identified by cataloging public T cell receptors. Using immunosequencing, the study profiled T cell repertoires from approximately 700 subjects and related those repertoires to cytomegalovirus serostatus. In addition to the first cohort of around 670 subjects, a separate validation cohort of 130 or so different subjects was used. To predict cytomegalovirus infection status, the study combined high-throughput TCR immunosequencing, statistical association of individual TCRs with disease status, and machine learning. A later analysis re-examined previously published TCR beta repertoires from roughly 720 donors and added high-resolution HLA genotyping to investigate patterns of TCR occurrence. Rather than using new phenotypic data, the later analysis identified candidate immune exposures from TCR beta sequences and from how often those sequences occurred across donors. To decide whether each TCR beta V gene segment behaved as functional or pseudogenic, an earlier analysis of 587 of the donors relied on high-throughput TCR beta sequencing. Donor age, sex, ethnicity and CMV serostatus were compiled together with the repertoire data. Genome-wide SNP genotypes for about three fifths of the 666 donors were used in a later genetic analysis, which treated that subset as a discovery cohort. All discovery cohort repertoires had been generated on a single sequencing platform. HLA typing covered class I and class II loci at four-digit resolution. Typing coverage varied by locus: roughly 629-640 donors for A, B, C, DRB1 and DQB1; 500 to 550 for DQA1; about 590 for DPA1; roughly 470 for DPB1. Because of strong linkage in the cohort, roughly five DR-DQ haplotypes were treated as single units for association and clustering. Among 398 genotyped donors of the cohort, an average of approximately 240,000 unique TCR beta nucleotide sequences were sequenced per donor, roughly a sixth of them non-productive. General study outcomes and caveats: An earlier analysis of some 590 of the donors showed that most TCR beta V segments appeared in productive rearrangements either about 87% or about 30% of the time, which broadly matched IMGT annotations. The only immune exposure information available for the cohort was CMV serostatus. In a later analysis, HLA-associated TCR beta chains were found to be more clonally expanded and to have lower generation probabilities than equally common non-associated chains. The classifier was reported to diagnose cytomegalovirus status with high specificity and sensitivity in both the original cohort and the validation cohort. The study listed 170 or so TCR beta chains as associated with cytomegalovirus. A group of highly shared sequence variants was considered likely to be a technical artifact of the sequencing pipeline. Fewer than 20 rarely observed V segments, including chromosome 9 orphons, were excluded from the earlier analysis of some 590 of the donors because counts were too low. The cohort was sequenced for TCR beta chains only, and without alpha or paired-chain data the features that could be detected were limited. In a later analysis, around 17,000 TCR beta sequences were associated with specific HLA alleles at a false discovery rate of 0.05. According to a later genetic analysis, donors in an Asian-associated ancestry cluster had fewer N-insertions in productive TCRs than the approximately 700-donor mean. In vitro tests confirmed that a few of the cytomegalovirus-associated TCR beta chains recognize cytomegalovirus antigens. When HLA alleles, especially DR and DQ, strongly co-occurred, TCR associations were difficult to assign to individual alleles. It was suggested by the authors that the approach could potentially be generalized to other disease states and immunological phenotypes. In a later analysis, several top co-occurrence clusters were reported to appear linked to parvovirus B19, influenza, CMV and Epstein-Barr virus. A further reported finding was that TCR beta sequences accurately predicted the HLA-A and HLA-B alleles for most subjects in the first cohort. According to a later analysis, most CMV-associated TCR beta chains appeared to be HLA-restricted, and the HLA associations seemed to be driven largely by CMV exposure. Because the 87-base-pair reads could not distinguish some IMGT-functional V segments, including TRBV6-2 and TRBV6-3, those segments were excluded. V-gene and J-gene trimming of TCR beta chains was associated with a missense DCLRE1C variant in a later genetic analysis, and the association was replicated in an independent cohort. According to a later analysis, TCR association rates differed among HLA loci, with DRB1 alleles showing the most associated TCRs and HLA-C alleles showing the fewest. Because HLA typing was missing for some donors at each locus, association tests included only the typed subset. Roughly uniform sequencing depth across donors was assumed in presence/absence analyses, although this assumption may not hold. Most TCR sequences were observed very rarely across donors, whereas some public TCRs were present in many individuals. Linkage disequilibrium might explain the correlated functional status among segregating V segments, but an unknown experimental factor could not be excluded.

In total, 666 healthy bone marrow donors made up the cohort. At the time of sampling, all cohort members were nominally healthy, though unrecorded immune exposures were likely present. The donor tested CMV seropositive, placing the donor among the roughly 300 seropositive members of the cohort. A peripheral blood sample was collected from each donor, and TCR beta sequencing was performed on peripheral blood mononuclear cells. The Qiagen DNeasy Blood Extraction Kit was used to extract genomic DNA from the blood cell samples. CDR1 SGHTA and CDR2 FQGNSA are derived from the germline V gene. Counted from cysteine to phenylalanine, this CDR3 has 13 amino acids. Just CDR3 DNA is preserved here, 39 bases in frame from base 1. V and J lose 5 bases and 6 bases, and a span of 11 bases separates them. Notes on this clone: What antigen it recognizes has not been identified. No much larger clone exists at a distance of one base, and base qualities are not known.

Library prep was done by the immunoSEQ multiplex PCR assay. For the multiplex PCR, a mixture combining 60 forward primers for TCR Vbeta segments and 13 reverse primers for TCR Jbeta segments was used. The CDR3 region of rearranged TCR beta genes was amplified from genomic DNA with a multiplex PCR assay. Amplified TCR beta libraries were sequenced as 87-base-pair reads on the Illumina HiSeq System. The authors processed their data as follows. In a later analysis, 77 million or so unique TCR beta chains were counted across the approximately 640 repertoires, and about 10 million of these chains were shared by at least two donors. To remove PCR and sequencing errors, raw reads were error-corrected and collapsed into unique sequences using a nearest-neighbor algorithm that merged closely related sequences. To assign V, D and J gene segments, CDR3 sequences were aligned to IMGT reference sequences. Each retained sequence needed at least a six-nucleotide match to both a V gene segment and a J gene segment. Rearrangements were classified as productive when the CDR3 lacked stop codons and remained in frame with V and J, and all other rearrangements were classified as non-productive. CDR3 was defined by IMGT convention, running from the second conserved V-encoded cysteine to the conserved J-encoded phenylalanine. In an earlier analysis of more than 550 of the donors, sequences lacking an unambiguous match to a single V gene segment were excluded. An earlier analysis of several hundred of the donors called V segments functional above 56.7% productive rearrangements and segregating when the between-donor standard deviation exceeded 5%. To diagnose cytomegalovirus status from the catalog of TCR beta chain sequences, a statistical classification framework was built. In a later analysis, V and J genes were assigned by comparing TCR nucleotide sequences against IMGT/GENE-DB human TR gene sequences. A later analysis assigned CDR3 sequences and most-parsimonious VDJ recombination scenarios with the TCRdist pipeline. In a later analysis, every TCR beta chain was defined by the combination of its CDR3 amino acid sequence and its V-gene family, and reads without a unique V-gene family were dropped. In a later analysis, around 650 highly shared, low-generation-probability nucleotide sequences were removed to address suspected cross-contamination and a sequencing artifact. A later analysis calculated a clonal expansion index for each public chain from normalized within-repertoire ranks of inferred template counts. Generation probabilities in a later analysis came from a VDJ recombination model fitted to out-of-frame rearrangements, and those results were checked against IGoR. Hypergeometric tests were used in a later analysis to score TCR-TCR, TCR-HLA and TCR-CMV co-occurrence, with a repertoire-size bias correction applied to the TCR pairs. To estimate false discovery rates, a later analysis permuted the HLA or CMV assignments 20 times. In a later analysis, co-occurring TCRs were grouped using DBSCAN, and TCRdist sequence similarity was added for clustering within HLA-allele-positive subsets. Repertoires with fewer than 30,000 or more than 120,000 public chains, plus five repertoires with anomalous nucleotide sharing, were excluded from co-occurrence clustering. The source is immuneACCESS, and TCRdb retained only in-frame sequences with V and J called. Part of the clones is not carried over; for the studies checked, unresolved V genes explain less than half of this, and the remainder is unexplained. The DNA gave D and trimming, while V, J and clone size come from that table. This sample is represented by about 130,000 clones; 73% of them were singletons. The ten most abundant clones make up about 4.9% of the sample.

Sequenced: PBMCs. The source of this sequence is a man in his 60s in good health and CMV-seropositive. This chain joins TRBV7-2 to TRBJ1-5; too little of a D gene remains to name it. The CDR3: CASSLAGGQPQHF. The DNA sequence is TGTGCCAGCAGCCTGGCAGGAGGTCAGCCCCAGCATTTT.